The 20 T cell receptor beta chains reported below all come from one sample, sequenced in a study of cytomegalovirus exposure and HLA in healthy donors. PCR was performed using 60 Vbeta and 13 Jbeta primers. Profiling relied on immunoSEQ multiplex PCR, and the TCRdb table lists in-frame clones only, not all of them. The repertoire holds around 150,000 clones, less than 90% seen once, with roughly 2.5% in the top ten. The sequencing sample was made of PBMCs. These TCRs come from a boy younger than 10 in good health and CMV-seronegative.

A word on this clone: Mismatch with germline at one junction end may stem from a read error. This sample includes further DNA sequences coding for the same CDR3. The CDR3 region is CASSQVVRVGTEAFF. The CDR3 DNA sequence: TGCGCCAGCAGCCAAGTCGTCAGGGTGGGGACTGAGGCTTTCTTT. The chain uses TRBV4-3 and TRBJ1-1; D perhaps matches TRBD1 (5 bases). The CDR3 has 15 residues. Germline CDR1 is LGHNA and CDR2 is YSLEER.

Only a few counts were recorded for this clone. A single base separates this from a much larger clone, so it may be a read error. Other nucleotide sequences in the sample specify the same CDR3. The rearrangement joins TRBV29-1 to TRBJ1-3; D remains ambiguous. This CDR3 region has 15 residues. Germline CDR1 is SQVTM and CDR2 is ANQGSEA. CDR3 nucleotide sequence: TGTAGCGTTGAAGATAACACCCTCTCTGGAAACACCATATATTTT. Encoded protein: CSVEDNTLSGNTIYF.

This clone has a single count. The J gene is TRBJ2-5, the V gene TRBV5-6; no reliable D call. The CDR3 loop spans 11 amino acids. Per germline, CDR1 SGHDT and CDR2 YYEEEE. V was pared by 4 bases and J by 7 bases, with 8 bases between. The CDR3: CASSVYGTQYF. Here the CDR3 DNA reads TGTGCCAGCAGCGTCTATGGGACCCAGTACTTC.

This clone was seen a few times. V and J are TRBV9 and TRBJ1-1, with a weak D call TRBD1 (5 bases). The CDR3 runs to 12 residues. Germline V gene lookup returns CDR1 SGDLS and CDR2 YYNGEE. The germline V and J ends were trimmed by 7 bases and 1 base, with 8 bases remaining between them. CDR3 amino acids: CASVGRNTEAFF. CDR3 bases: TGTGCCAGCGTGGGGCGGAACACTGAAGCTTTCTTT. The whole variable domain, remainder taken from reference TRBV9 and TRBJ1-1, is DSGVTQTPKHLITATGQRVTLRCSPRSGDLSVYWYQQSLDQGLQFLIQYYNGEERAKGNILERFSAQQFPDLHSELNLSSLELGDSALYFCASVGRNTEAFFGQGTRLTVV.

The chain uses TRBV5-6 and TRBJ2-2; the match to TRBD1 covers 11 bases. CDR3 size: 16 residues. V dropped 4 bases and J dropped 5; count of bases not matched to a gene: 7. Germline CDR1 is SGHDT and CDR2 is YYEEEE. CDR3 DNA sequence: TGTGCCAGCAGCCGCGGACAGGGGGCGTTAACCGGGGAGCTGTTTTTT. It translates to CASSRGQGALTGELFF.

This chain joins TRBV10-3 and TRBJ2-5; 7 nucleotides line up with TRBD1. Trimming took 11 bases from V and 1 from J; bases not matched to a gene: 7. The germline gives CDR1 ENHRY, CDR2 SYGVKD. This CDR3 comprises 13 residues. The CDR3 bases are TGTGCCTCCGTGGACAGGCCCCAAGAGACCCAGTACTTC. It codes for CASVDRPQETQYF.

The table lists this clone with a count of one. V usage is TRBV2 and J usage is TRBJ2-7; possibly TRBD2 for D (7 bases). The V and J ends lost 0 bases and 1 base respectively, with 19 bases between them. The CDR3 length is 18 residues. Germline lookup yields CDR1 SNHLY and CDR2 FYNNEI. As DNA, the CDR3 is TGTGCCAGCAGTGAAGCGTTTTTACTCCGGGGGGCATCCTACGAGCAGTACTTC. It is translated as CASSEAFLLRGASYEQYF. The full variable domain, with the rest looked up from reference TRBV2 and TRBJ2-7, is EPEVTQTPSHQVTQMGQEVILRCVPISNHLYFYWYRQILGQKVEFLVSFYNNEISEKSEIFDDQFSVERPDGSNFTLKIRSTKLEDSAMYFCASSEAFLLRGASYEQYFGPGTRLTVT.

V gene TRBV19 combines with J gene TRBJ1-5; unclear D gene. The CDR3 runs to 15 residues. Germline CDR1 and CDR2: LNHDA and SQIVND (reference sequence). V was cut by 3 bases and J by 0 bases, with 9 bases left in between. This CDR3 reads CASSILEISNQPQHF. The DNA of the CDR3 is TGTGCCAGTAGTATTCTTGAGATTAGCAATCAGCCCCAGCATTTT.

The chain employs TRBV25-1 and TRBJ1-2, with a possible D match to TRBD1 (5 bases). Germline V gene data show CDR1 as MGHDK and CDR2 as SYGVNS. This CDR3 spans 14 amino acids. V was cut by 6 bases and J by 8 bases, with 19 bases left in between. DNA for the CDR3: TGTGCCAGCAGCGTGTTTGGGGCCAGGGTGGGCTACACCTTC. It translates to CASSVFGARVGYTF.

The J gene is TRBJ2-3, the V gene TRBV9; 7 nucleotides match TRBD2. The CDR3 sequence is 18 residues long. From germline, CDR1 is SGDLS and CDR2 YYNGEE. Unmatched junction bases numbered 12, after V lost 0 bases and J lost 2 bases. CDR3 nucleotide sequence: TGTGCCAGCAGCGTAGCGCTATACAAGGGAGGGCCCACAGATACGCAGTATTTT. It specifies CASSVALYKGGPTDTQYF.

The chain employs TRBV5-6 and TRBJ1-2; no definite D call. V was clipped by 4 bases and J by 3 bases, with 16 bases between them. CDR1 is SGHDT and CDR2 is YYEEEE in the germline V gene. This CDR3 comprises 15 residues. The DNA for the CDR3 is TGTGCCAGCAGCAACCCATCGCGGGGTTACTATGGCTACACCTTC. Its translation: CASSNPSRGYYGYTF.

The chain combines TRBV19 with TRBJ2-1, with 9 positions matching TRBD2. With V trimmed by 6 bases and J by 8 bases, 5 bases remained unmatched. The CDR3 consists of 13 residues. Looked up from germline, CDR1 is LNHDA and CDR2 is SQIVND (reference sequence). Here the CDR3 reads CASRRLAEDEQFF. The CDR3 nucleotides read TGTGCCAGTAGGAGACTAGCGGAAGATGAGCAGTTCTTC.

The CDR3 DNA reads TGTGCCAGCAGTTGGGCCGGTGATACGCAGTATTTT. This encodes CASSWAGDTQYF. The V and J genes are TRBV28 and TRBJ2-3; the D is unclear. V lost 4 bases to trimming and J lost 6 bases, with 8 bases between them. CDR1 MDHEN and CDR2 SYDVKM come from the germline V gene. The CDR3 runs 12 residues.

The chain combines TRBV9 with TRBJ2-3; 9 bases map to TRBD1. This CDR3 comprises 15 residues. With 0 bases clipped from V and 4 bases from J, the junction kept 3 bases outside the gene matches. From germline, CDR1 is SGDLS and CDR2 YYNGEE. The CDR3, as DNA: TGTGCCAGCAGCGTAGGAACAGGGGGCTCAGATACGCAGTATTTT. It specifies CASSVGTGGSDTQYF.

The CDR3 sequence is CASREQPSTDTQYF. CDR3 bases: TGTGCCAGCAGGGAGCAGCCAAGCACAGATACGCAGTATTTT. The chain has TRBV6-1 and TRBJ2-3, with D unclear. Deletions cut 6 bases from V and 0 bases from J, with 10 bases between. The CDR3 loop spans 14 amino acids. In germline, CDR1 is MNHNS, CDR2 SASEGT.

The rearrangement joins TRBV29-1 to TRBJ2-7; 8 bases are a match to TRBD1. The V gene's germline CDR1 is SQVTM and CDR2 ANQGSEA. With V trimmed by 6 bases and J by 2 bases, 6 bases remained unmatched. The CDR3 length is 13 residues. The CDR3 sequence is CSVGTGQTYEQYF. Here the CDR3 DNA reads TGCAGCGTGGGGACAGGACAGACCTACGAGCAGTACTTC.

The genes are TRBV7-3 and TRBJ2-1, with 8 bases lining up with TRBD1. The CDR3 is made up of 16 amino acids. With 0 bases clipped from V and 3 bases from J, the junction kept 4 bases outside the gene matches. CDR1 SGHTA and CDR2 FQGTGA come from the germline V gene. Here the CDR3 reads CASSLTRDRGYNEQFF. In DNA form, the CDR3 reads TGTGCCAGCAGCTTAACTAGAGACAGGGGCTACAATGAGCAGTTCTTC. The entire variable domain, with the rest obtained from reference TRBV7-3 and TRBJ2-1, is as follows: GAGVSQTPSNKVTEKGKYVELRCDPISGHTALYWYRQSLGQGPEFLIYFQGTGAADDSGLPNDRFFAVRPEGSVSTLKIQRTERGDSAVYLCASSLTRDRGYNEQFFGPGTRLTVL.

The chain links TRBV7-9 to TRBJ2-3, with TRBD2 identical over 8 bases. This CDR3 region has 18 residues. Germline V gives CDR1 SEHNR, CDR2 FQNEAQ (reference sequence). The V and J ends lost 3 bases and 5 bases, in that order; junction bases with no gene match: 16. Here the CDR3 reads CASSFFLSGGAKGDTQYF. The CDR3 DNA reads TGTGCCAGCAGCTTTTTCTTGAGCGGGGGCGCTAAAGGAGATACGCAGTATTTT.

The chain joins TRBV15 to TRBJ1-3, with D unresolved. V shed 0 bases and J shed 0 bases, with 9 bases lying between them. CDR1 LNHNV and CDR2 YYDKDF come from the germline V gene (reference sequence). There are 16 residues in the CDR3. Written as DNA, the CDR3 is TGTGCCACCAGCAGAGATTCTGGGCCCTCTGGAAACACCATATATTTT. It codes for CATSRDSGPSGNTIYF.

This clone has a handful of counts. The same CDR3 arises from other DNA sequences in this sample as well. The CDR3 nucleotides are TGTGCCAGCAGTGGGCAGGGTGAAAAACTGTTTTTT. Amino acid sequence: CASSGQGEKLFF. V and J are TRBV2 and TRBJ1-4; possibly TRBD1 for D (5 bases). From germline, CDR1 is SNHLY and CDR2 FYNNEI. This CDR3 comprises 12 residues. Trimming took 4 bases from V and 7 from J, leaving 7 bases between them.